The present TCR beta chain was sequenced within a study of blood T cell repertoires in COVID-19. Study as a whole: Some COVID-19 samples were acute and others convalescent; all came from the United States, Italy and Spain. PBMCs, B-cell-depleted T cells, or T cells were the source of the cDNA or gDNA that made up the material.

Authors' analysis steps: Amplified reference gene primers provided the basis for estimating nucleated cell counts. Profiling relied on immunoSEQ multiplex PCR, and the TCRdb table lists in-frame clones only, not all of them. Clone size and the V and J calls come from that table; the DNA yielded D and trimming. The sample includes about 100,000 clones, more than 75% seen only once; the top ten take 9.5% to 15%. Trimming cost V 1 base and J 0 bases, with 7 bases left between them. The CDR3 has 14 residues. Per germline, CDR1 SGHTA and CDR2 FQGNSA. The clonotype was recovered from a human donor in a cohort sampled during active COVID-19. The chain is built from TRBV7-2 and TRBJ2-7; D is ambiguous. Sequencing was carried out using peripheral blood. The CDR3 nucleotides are TGTGCCAGCAGCTTAGACAGATTCTCCTACGAGCAGTACTTC. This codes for CASSLDRFSYEQYF.